The 3 T cell receptor beta chains in this list originate from one sample, sequenced in a study of T-cell reconstitution after alpha-beta-depleted transplantation in children. The TCRbeta library was prepared with unique molecular identifiers. MiXCR, run by TCRdb on the PCR reads, gives a single entry per CDR3 protein. This table has around 360,000 distinct CDR3 sequences, approximately 10% appearing once. Specimen: PBMCs from the stem cell graft donor, collected from the stem cell graft. The receptors shown here come from a human donor who donated a stem cell graft to a child with acute lymphoblastic leukemia.

The chain employs TRBV12-5 and TRBJ2-4; 10 bases match TRBD1. V was pared by 0 bases and J by 7 bases, with 9 bases of the junction left unmatched. This CDR3 is built from 17 residues. Germline V gene lookup returns CDR1 LGHNT and CDR2 FRNRAP. CDR3 coding DNA: TGTGCTAGTGGTTTGGTTGTGGGACAGGGGAGCGGGAACATTCAGTACTTC. Its protein product is CASGLVVGQGSGNIQYF.

Only a few counts were recorded for this clonotype. This chain uses TRBV6-1 with TRBJ2-5; the D gene is possibly TRBD1 (6 bases). Trimming stripped 6 bases from V and 3 bases from J, with 14 bases between. This CDR3 comprises 14 residues. Germline V gene sequence: CDR1 MNHNS, CDR2 SASEGT. The CDR3 sequence is CASRPYRTEETQYF. CDR3 sequence (DNA): TGTGCCAGCAGACCTTATCGGACAGAAGAGACCCAGTACTTC.

The chain employs TRBV10-3 and TRBJ2-7; possible D gene TRBD2, 5 bases. The CDR3 extends over 14 amino acids. Germline values: CDR1 ENHRY, CDR2 SYGVKD. Trimming took off 3 bases at V and 3 bases at J, with 12 bases between the two ends. The CDR3 here is CAISEPGDLYEQYF. The CDR3 DNA follows: TGTGCCATCAGTGAACCCGGGGATCTCTACGAGCAGTACTTC.